The 5 T cell receptor beta chains given below trace back to one sample, sequenced in a study of shared clonotypes between healthy human individuals. Assay used: immunoSEQ multiplex PCR; TCRdb lists only in-frame clones, some missing. This sample has under 600,000 clones, with around 78% found just once. Sequenced sample: PBMCs. These receptors all come from a woman in her thirties or forties in good health. Some clones in this sample may be carry-over from other donors' samples.

Turning to this clone: This clone may be a read error of a much larger clone one base away. The same CDR3 is also encoded by other DNA sequences in this sample. The gene calls are TRBV30 and TRBJ1-1, with TRBD1 as a possible D gene (5 bases). Germline V gene sequence: CDR1 GTSNPN, CDR2 SVGIG (reference sequence). This CDR3 comprises 12 residues. CDR3: CAWGPGNTEAFF. Written as DNA, the CDR3 is TGTGCCTGGGGCCCAGGGAACACTGAGGCTTTCTTT. The variable domain in full, completed from reference TRBV30 and TRBJ1-1, reads SQTIHQWPATLVQPVGSPLSLECTVEGTSNPNLYWYRQAAGRGLQLLFYSVGIGQISSEVPQNLSASRPQDRQFILSSKKLLLSDSGFYLCAWGPGNTEAFFGQGTRLTVV.

The chain employs TRBV4-2 and TRBJ2-2; D may be TRBD1 or TRBD2 (6 bases each). The germline V and J ends were trimmed by 4 bases and 4 bases, with 10 bases remaining between them. The CDR3 is 14 residues long. Germline V gene sequence: CDR1 LGHNA, CDR2 YNFKEQ. This CDR3 is CASSRGGGTGELFF. Written as DNA, the CDR3 is TGTGCCAGCAGCCGTGGAGGGGGCACCGGGGAGCTGTTTTTT.

This rearrangement joins TRBV7-2 to TRBJ1-5; a weak D match, TRBD1 (6 bases). V was clipped by 5 bases and J by 4 bases, with 12 bases between them. Per germline, CDR1 SGHTA and CDR2 FQGNSA. The CDR3 is 14 residues long. CDR3 bases: TGTGCCAGCAGCCCGAACAGGGCGAATCAGCCCCAGCATTTT. Protein sequence: CASSPNRANQPQHF.

The V and J genes are TRBV5-1 and TRBJ2-7, with D uncertain. Germline CDR1 and CDR2: SGHRS and YFSETQ. The CDR3 sequence is 15 residues long. Trimming cost V 0 bases and J 0 bases, with 10 bases left between them. The CDR3 spells CASSLDTVRSYEQYF. The CDR3 DNA follows: TGCGCCAGCAGCTTGGATACGGTTCGCTCCTACGAGCAGTACTTC.

CDR3 bases: TGCAGCGTAGGGGGGAACGGGGTTAATGAGCAGTTCTTC. It specifies CSVGGNGVNEQFF. This chain joins TRBV29-1 and TRBJ2-1; D possibly matches TRBD1 or TRBD2 (6 bases each). Trimming cost V 6 bases and J 7 bases, with 16 bases left between them. Germline lookup yields CDR1 SQVTM and CDR2 ANQGSEA. CDR3 size: 13 residues.